This T cell receptor beta chain is drawn from a study of T cells in Graves' hyperthyroidism and ophthalmopathy (dated by TCRdb to 2018 to 2020). Concerning the study at large: Peripheral blood was collected at initial diagnosis, before any treatment. To identify distinguishing TCR V-J signatures, a discovery cohort of 100 or so patients was used, comprising 43 with Graves' ophthalmopathy and 57 with stable Graves' hyperthyroidism. Prospective prediction of ophthalmopathy was tested in an independent validation cohort consisting of fewer than 20 hyperthyroidism patients and more than 15 patients who later progressed to ophthalmopathy. In addition, the study compared T-cell repertoires in thyroid tissue and in blood from several Graves' hyperthyroidism patients. After sampling, hyperthyroidism patients received methimazole starting at 30 mg daily, and ophthalmopathy patients received high-dose intravenous methylprednisolone. The approximately 98 discovery patients were randomly divided into training and test sets at a 7:3 ratio. According to the paper, TCR Vbeta CDR3 sequencing was carried out on about 140 peripheral blood samples, which came from over 40 ophthalmopathy, approximately 72 hyperthyroidism and some 17 progressor patients. What the authors observed across the whole study: Sample size was not statistically predetermined, and blinding of investigators to group allocation was not performed. In cross-validation, a model built on a 13 V-J signature told ophthalmopathy apart from stable hyperthyroidism with approximately 90% sensitivity and around 83% specificity, and in testing the same model reached 80%/75%. Most expanded thyroid clonotypes (frequency above 0.001) were also detected in blood, suggesting blood repertoires may reflect thyroid immune responses. In validation, the model predicted progression to ophthalmopathy a median of 6.5 months before onset, with roughly 70% sensitivity and nearly 75% specificity.

TCR beta CDR3 regions were amplified from RNA transcripts. The first round of RT-PCR for the TCR CDR3 was performed with the HTBI primer set and the Qiagen OneStep RT-PCR kit. A second multiplex PCR round built the libraries, followed by size selection and purification. Libraries were sequenced paired-end with 100 bp reads on an Illumina HiSeq2000. For the original study's pipeline: SOAPnuke was used to process the raw data, throwing out any read that contained adapters or uncalled bases, had a mean Phred below 15, or lacked an exact constant-primer or identifier match. COPE v1.2.5 was used to merge high-quality paired reads, and clonotypes were defined as unique nucleotide sequences. MiTCR v1.1 was used to align clonotypes to the IMGT TRBV, TRBD and TRBJ reference segments. Analysis was restricted to V-J combinations with a frequency above 0.0001, which covered just over 98% of repertoires. The TCS score was defined as F50 (clonal expansion) divided by E x V (chaos), with BLOSUM62-based TCRdist calculated between CDR3 peptides within each V-J. Welch's t-statistics and random forest reduced approximately 520 V-J features to 13, which were used in a naive Bayes classifier (R e1071). The public reads were run again by TCRdb, first through fastp at Q25 and then through MiXCR, and only productive beta chains were kept. Each CDR3 protein appears once, grouped with its most common genes and DNA. The authors' filters were not applied to this entry. The sample has approximately 600,000 distinct CDR3 sequences on record, roughly 16% of them singletons. The ten largest clones add up to about 3.8% of the sample.

Stable Graves' hyperthyroidism was defined as no progression to ophthalmopathy during 18 months of follow-up. Hyperthyroidism patients were newly diagnosed, had a disease duration of under 2 months, and were aged 18 to 65 years. Exclusion was applied to patients with uncontrolled infections, other autoimmune diseases, pregnancy or lactation. Diagnoses relied on clinical symptoms, serum thyroxine and TRAb, thyroid ultrasound and orbital computed tomography. Ficoll-Paque density gradient centrifugation was used to isolate PBMCs from approximately 10 ml of fresh peripheral blood. Total RNA was extracted using Trizol reagent, and RNA quality was assessed on an Agilent 2100 Bioanalyzer. This clonotype was seen more than once but under ten times. Its antigen remains unidentified. A much larger clone differs by one base, so this may be a read error. In this CDR3 the conserved last residue, phenylalanine or tryptophan, is missing, so a read error is likely.

Trimming removed 1 base from V and 6 bases from J, leaving 10 bases between the germline ends. CDR1 is given as GTSNPN and CDR2 as SVGIG, both from the germline V gene (reference sequence). The CDR3 spans 13 residues, counting both ends. Of all the DNA, just the CDR3 is kept, 39 bases in frame from base 1. The chain is made from TRBV30 and TRBJ1-5; confidence is insufficient to name the D gene. Sample: blood. The sequence came from a woman in her twenties or thirties with Graves' hyperthyroidism. The CDR3 amino acid sequence is: CAWSAGDFQPQHL. The DNA sequence is as follows: TGTGCCTGGAGTGCCGGTGACTTTCAGCCCCAGCATCTT.